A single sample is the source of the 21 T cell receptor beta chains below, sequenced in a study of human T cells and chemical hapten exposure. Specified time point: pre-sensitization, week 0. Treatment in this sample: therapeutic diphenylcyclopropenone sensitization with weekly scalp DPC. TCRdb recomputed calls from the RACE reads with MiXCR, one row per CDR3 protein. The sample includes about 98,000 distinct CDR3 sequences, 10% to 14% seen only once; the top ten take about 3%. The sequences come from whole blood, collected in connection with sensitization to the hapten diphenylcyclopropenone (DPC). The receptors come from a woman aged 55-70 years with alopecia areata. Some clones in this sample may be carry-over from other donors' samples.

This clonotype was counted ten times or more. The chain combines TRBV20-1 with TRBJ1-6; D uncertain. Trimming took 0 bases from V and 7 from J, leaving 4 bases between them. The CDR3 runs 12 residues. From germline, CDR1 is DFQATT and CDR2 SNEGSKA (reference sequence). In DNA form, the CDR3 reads TGCAGTGCTAGAGACAGGAATTCACCCCTCCACTTT. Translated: CSARDRNSPLHF.

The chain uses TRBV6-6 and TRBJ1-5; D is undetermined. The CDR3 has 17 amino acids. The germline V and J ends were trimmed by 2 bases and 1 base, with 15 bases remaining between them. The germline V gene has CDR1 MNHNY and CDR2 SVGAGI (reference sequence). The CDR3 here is CASSYGTATASNQPQHF. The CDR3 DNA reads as TGTGCCAGCAGTTACGGAACCGCGACGGCGAGCAATCAGCCCCAGCATTTT.

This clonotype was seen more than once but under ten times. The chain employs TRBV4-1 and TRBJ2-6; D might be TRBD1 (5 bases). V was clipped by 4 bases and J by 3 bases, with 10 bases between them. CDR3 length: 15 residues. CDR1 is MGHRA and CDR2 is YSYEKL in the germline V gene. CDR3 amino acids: CASSLQVGGANVLTF. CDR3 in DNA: TGCGCCAGCAGCCTACAGGTTGGTGGGGCCAACGTCCTGACTTTC.

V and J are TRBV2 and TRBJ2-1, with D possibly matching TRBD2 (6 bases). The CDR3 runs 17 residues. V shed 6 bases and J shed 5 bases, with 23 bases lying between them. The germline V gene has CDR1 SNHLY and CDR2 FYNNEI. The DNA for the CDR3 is TGTGCCAGCAGGGGGACCTCGGGACTTTCACACCACAATGAGCAGTTCTTC. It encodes CASRGTSGLSHHNEQFF. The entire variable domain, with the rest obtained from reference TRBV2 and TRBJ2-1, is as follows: EPEVTQTPSHQVTQMGQEVILRCVPISNHLYFYWYRQILGQKVEFLVSFYNNEISEKSEIFDDQFSVERPDGSNFTLKIRSTKLEDSAMYFCASRGTSGLSHHNEQFFGPGTRLTVL.

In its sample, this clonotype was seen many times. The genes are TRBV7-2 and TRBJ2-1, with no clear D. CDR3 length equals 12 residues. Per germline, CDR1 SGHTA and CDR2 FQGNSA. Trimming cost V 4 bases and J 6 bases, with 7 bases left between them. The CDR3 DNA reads TGTGCCAGCAGCTCCTGGGGCAATGAGCAGTTCTTC. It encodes CASSSWGNEQFF.

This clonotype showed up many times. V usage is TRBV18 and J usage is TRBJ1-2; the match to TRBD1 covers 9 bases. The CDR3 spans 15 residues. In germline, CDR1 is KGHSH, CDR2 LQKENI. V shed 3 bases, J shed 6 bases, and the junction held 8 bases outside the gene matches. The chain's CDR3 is CASSPRQGGENGYTF. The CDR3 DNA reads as TGTGCCAGCTCACCCCGACAGGGGGGAGAAAATGGCTACACCTTC.

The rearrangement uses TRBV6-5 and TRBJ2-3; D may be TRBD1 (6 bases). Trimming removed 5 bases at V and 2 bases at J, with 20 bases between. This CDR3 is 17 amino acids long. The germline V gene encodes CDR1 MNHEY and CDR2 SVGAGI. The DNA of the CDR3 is TGTGCCAGCAGTCACCGGTACAGGGAAACCTCCACAGATACGCAGTATTTT. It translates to CASSHRYRETSTDTQYF.

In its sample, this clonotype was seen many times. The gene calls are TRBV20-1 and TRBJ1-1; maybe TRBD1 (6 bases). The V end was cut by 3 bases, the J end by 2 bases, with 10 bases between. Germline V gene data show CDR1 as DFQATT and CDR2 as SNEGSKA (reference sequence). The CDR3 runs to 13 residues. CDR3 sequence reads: CSASRTVNTEAFF. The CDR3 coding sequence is TGCAGTGCTAGTCGGACAGTTAACACTGAAGCTTTCTTT.

The CDR3 is CASSEQINEKLFF. The CDR3 DNA is TGTGCCAGCAGTGAACAGATCAATGAAAAACTGTTTTTT. J is TRBJ1-4 and V is TRBV6-1; D uncertain. Trimming removed 2 bases from V and 5 bases from J, with 6 bases in between. The CDR3 is made up of 13 amino acids. CDR1 is MNHNS, CDR2 SASEGT, per germline.

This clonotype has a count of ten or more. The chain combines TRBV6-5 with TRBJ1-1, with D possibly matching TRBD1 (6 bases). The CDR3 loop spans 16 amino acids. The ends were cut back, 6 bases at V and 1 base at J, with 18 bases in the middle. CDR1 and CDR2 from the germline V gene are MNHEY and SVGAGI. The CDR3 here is CASSGAIRTANTEAFF. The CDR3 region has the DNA TGTGCCAGCAGCGGAGCGATCCGGACAGCGAACACTGAAGCTTTCTTT.

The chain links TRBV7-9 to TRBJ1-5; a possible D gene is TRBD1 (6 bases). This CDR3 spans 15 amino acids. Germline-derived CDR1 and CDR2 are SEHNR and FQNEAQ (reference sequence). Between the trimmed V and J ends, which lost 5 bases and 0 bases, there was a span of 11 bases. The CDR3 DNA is TGTGCCAGCAGCGATCAGGGGAATAGCAATCAGCCCCAGCATTTT. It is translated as CASSDQGNSNQPQHF.

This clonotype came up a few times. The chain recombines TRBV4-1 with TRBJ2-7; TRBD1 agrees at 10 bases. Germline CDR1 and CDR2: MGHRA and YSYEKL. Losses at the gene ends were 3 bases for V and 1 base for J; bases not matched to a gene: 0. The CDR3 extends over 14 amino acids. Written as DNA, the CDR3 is TGCGCCAGCAGCCAGGGACAGGGGTCCTACGAGCAGTACTTC. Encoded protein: CASSQGQGSYEQYF.

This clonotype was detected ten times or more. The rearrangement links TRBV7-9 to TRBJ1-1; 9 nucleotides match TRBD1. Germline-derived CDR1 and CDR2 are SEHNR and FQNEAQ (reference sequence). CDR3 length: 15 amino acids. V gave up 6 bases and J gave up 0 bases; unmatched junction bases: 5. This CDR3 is CASSRDRGMNTEAFF. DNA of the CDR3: TGTGCCAGCAGTCGAGACAGGGGGATGAACACTGAAGCTTTCTTT.

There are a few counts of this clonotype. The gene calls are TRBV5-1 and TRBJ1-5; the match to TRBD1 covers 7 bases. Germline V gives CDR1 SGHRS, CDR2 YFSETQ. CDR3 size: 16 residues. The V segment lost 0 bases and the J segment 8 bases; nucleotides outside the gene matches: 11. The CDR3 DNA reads TGCGCCAGCAGCTTGGCCGAGGGGGCCGCCCCAGAGCCCCAGCATTTT. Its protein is CASSLAEGAAPEPQHF.

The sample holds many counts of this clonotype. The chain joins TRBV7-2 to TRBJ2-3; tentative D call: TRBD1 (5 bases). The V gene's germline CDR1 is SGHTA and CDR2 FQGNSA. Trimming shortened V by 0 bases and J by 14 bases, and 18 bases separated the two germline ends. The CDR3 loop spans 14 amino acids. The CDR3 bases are TGTGCCAGCAGCTTAGCAAGGGGTCTCCCTAAGCCGTATTTT. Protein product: CASSLARGLPKPYF.

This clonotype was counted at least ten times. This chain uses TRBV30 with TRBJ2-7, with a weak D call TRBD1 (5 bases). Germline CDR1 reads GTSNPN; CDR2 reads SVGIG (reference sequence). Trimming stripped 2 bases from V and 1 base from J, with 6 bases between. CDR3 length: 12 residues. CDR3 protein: CAWSPGSYEQYF. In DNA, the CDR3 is TGTGCCTGGAGTCCAGGGTCCTACGAGCAGTACTTC.

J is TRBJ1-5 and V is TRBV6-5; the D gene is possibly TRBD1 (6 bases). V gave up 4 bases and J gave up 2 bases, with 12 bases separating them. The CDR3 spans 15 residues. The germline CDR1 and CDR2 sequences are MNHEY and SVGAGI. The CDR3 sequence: CASSFSAGGNQPQHF. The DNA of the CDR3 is TGTGCCAGCAGTTTCTCAGCAGGGGGCAATCAGCCCCAGCATTTT.

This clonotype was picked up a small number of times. CDR3 protein: CASSESRGKLFF. The DNA for the CDR3 is TGTGCCAGCAGTGAGTCTCGCGGAAAACTGTTTTTT. This rearrangement joins TRBV2 to TRBJ1-4; D is ambiguous. V dropped 3 bases and J dropped 10 bases, with 9 bases sitting between them. Germline V gene lookup returns CDR1 SNHLY and CDR2 FYNNEI. This CDR3 has 12 residues.

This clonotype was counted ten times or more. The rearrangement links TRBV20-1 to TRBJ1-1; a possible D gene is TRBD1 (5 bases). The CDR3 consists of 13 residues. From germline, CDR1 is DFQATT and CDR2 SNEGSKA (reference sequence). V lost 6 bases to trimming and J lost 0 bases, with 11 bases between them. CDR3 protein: CSAYKDMNTEAFF. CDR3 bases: TGCAGTGCGTACAAGGACATGAACACTGAAGCTTTCTTT.

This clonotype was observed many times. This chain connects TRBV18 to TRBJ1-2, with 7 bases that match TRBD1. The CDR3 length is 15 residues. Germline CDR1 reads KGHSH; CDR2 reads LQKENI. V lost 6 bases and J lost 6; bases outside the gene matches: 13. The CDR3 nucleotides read TGTGCCAGCTCTCGACAGGGCAGACAGGGAGATGGCTACACCTTC. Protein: CASSRQGRQGDGYTF. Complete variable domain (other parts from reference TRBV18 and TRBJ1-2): NAGVMQNPRHLVRRRGQEARLRCSPMKGHSHVYWYRQLPEEGLKFMVYLQKENIIDESGMPKERFSAEFPKEGPSILRIQQVVRGDSAAYFCASSRQGRQGDGYTFGSGTRLTVV.

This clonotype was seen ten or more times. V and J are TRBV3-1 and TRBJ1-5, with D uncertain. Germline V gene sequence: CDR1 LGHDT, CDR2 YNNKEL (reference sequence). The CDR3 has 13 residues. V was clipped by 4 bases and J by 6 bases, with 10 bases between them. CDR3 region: CASSRLPFQPQHF. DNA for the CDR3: TGTGCCAGCAGCCGCCTACCGTTTCAGCCCCAGCATTTT.